The rows below give T cell receptor beta chains drawn from one sample of a study of T cells after yellow fever vaccination. TCRdb fed the 5' RACE reads into MiXCR, producing one record per CDR3 protein. Here the sample spans some 550,000 distinct CDR3 sequences, roughly 21% being singletons. Material: PBMCs, obtained 15 days after the yellow fever booster vaccination. The receptors were sampled from a man aged 25-45 years who received the YFV17D yellow fever vaccine. CDR3s include the opening cysteine and the closing phenylalanine or tryptophan. D genes are given only for firm matches. Some rows have no size entry. The others give once, few or many, or a class for an expanded clone.

>NA|TRBJ1-1|TRBD1|TRBV11-3
CASSLDVTGGWRTEAFF
TGTGCCAGCAGCTTAGATGTTACAGGGGGATGGAGGACTGAAGCTTTCTTT
>NA|TRBJ2-5|NA|TRBV5-6
CASSLEVAGAQYF
TGTGCCAGCAGCTTGGAGGTGGCGGGCGCCCAGTACTTC
>many|TRBJ2-2|TRBD2|TRBV12-3/TRBV12-4
CASSLAGGGGELFF
TGTGCCAGCAGCCTAGCGGGAGGCGGAGGGGAGCTGTTTTTT
>NA|TRBJ2-2|NA|TRBV24-1
CATSDLHEGHGELFF
TGTGCCACCAGTGATTTGCACGAGGGACACGGGGAGCTGTTTTTT
>once|TRBJ2-3|TRBD2|TRBV4-3
CASSQTSGRAGTDTQYF
TGCGCCAGCAGCCAGACTAGCGGGAGGGCCGGCACAGATACGCAGTATTTT
>few|TRBJ2-1|TRBD2|TRBV12-3/TRBV12-4
CASTLRGGFYNEQFF
TGTGCCAGCACTTTGAGGGGAGGGTTCTACAATGAGCAGTTCTTC
>few|TRBJ1-4|TRBD1|TRBV29-1
CSATGTGGGKLFF
TGCAGCGCCACCGGGACAGGGGGCGGAAAACTGTTTTTT
>NA|TRBJ2-7|TRBD2|TRBV5-1
CASSFTTTTSGRAYEQYF
TGCGCCAGCAGCTTTACCACAACGACTAGCGGGAGGGCCTACGAGCAGTACTTC
>many|TRBJ2-7|TRBD2|TRBV20-1
CSARPGTSGSYEQYF
TGCAGTGCTAGACCCGGGACTAGCGGGTCCTACGAGCAGTACTTC
>NA|TRBJ2-7|NA|TRBV12-3/TRBV12-4
CASSPGSGDYEQYF
TGTGCCAGCAGTCCCGGAAGTGGAGACTACGAGCAGTACTTC
>many|TRBJ2-1|NA|TRBV21-1
CASSQRIRIGEREFEQFF
TGTGCCAGCAGCCAAAGAATTCGAATAGGGGAGCGGGAGTTTGAGCAGTTCTTC
>NA|TRBJ2-7|TRBD1|TRBV10-3
CAISPDRVTYEQYF
TGTGCCATCAGTCCGGACAGGGTGACCTACGAGCAGTACTTC
>few|TRBJ2-5|NA|TRBV27
CASSLSFPQETQYF
TGTGCCAGCAGTTTATCGTTTCCCCAAGAGACCCAGTACTTC
>NA|TRBJ2-3|NA|TRBV9
CASSDQNTLSTDTQYF
TGTGCCAGCAGCGACCAGAATACCCTAAGCACAGATACGCAGTATTTT